Below are 31 T cell receptor beta chains sequenced from a single sample in a study of blood T cell repertoires in COVID-19. The repertoire was sequenced with immunoSEQ multiplex PCR; TCRdb's copy has only in-frame clones and lacks some. The table records about 88,000 clones, roughly 88% of them present only once. Specimen: peripheral blood. These receptors came from a man older than 75 with acute or convalescent COVID-19.

The genes are TRBV3-1 (or the pseudogene TRBV3-2) and TRBJ1-3, with D perhaps matching TRBD1 (6 bases). The length of the CDR3 is 16 residues. Germline-derived CDR1 and CDR2 are LGHDT and YNNKEL (reference sequence). Trimming took 1 base from V and 0 from J, leaving 10 bases between them. The CDR3 loop is CASSQGYRDSGNTIYF. As DNA, the CDR3 is TGTGCCAGCAGCCAAGGGTACAGGGACTCTGGAAACACCATATATTTT.

The chain recombines TRBV28 with TRBJ1-2; TRBD1 matches 8 bases. CDR3 length equals 14 residues. Germline V gene lookup returns CDR1 MDHEN and CDR2 SYDVKM. Losses at the gene ends were 6 bases for V and 7 bases for J; bases not matched to a gene: 10. The CDR3 is CASRAGTGYPGYTF. CDR3 DNA sequence: TGTGCCAGCAGAGCCGGGACAGGTTATCCTGGCTACACCTTC.

The chain employs TRBV15 and TRBJ1-3, with TRBD1 matching over 9 bases. This CDR3 spans 14 amino acids. V lost 4 bases, J lost 6 bases, and 4 bases stayed unmatched. The germline gives CDR1 LNHNV, CDR2 YYDKDF (reference sequence). The CDR3 bases are TGTGCCACCAGCACCAGGACAGGGGTAAACACCATATATTTT. Residues: CATSTRTGVNTIYF.

The rearrangement uses TRBV9 and TRBJ1-2; D not resolved. Germline V lookup: CDR1 SGDLS, CDR2 YYNGEE. The V end lost 6 bases, the J end lost 2 bases, and 11 bases lay between the germline ends. This CDR3 is 13 amino acids long. The CDR3 reads CASTPAGNYGYTF. In DNA, the CDR3 is TGTGCCAGCACTCCGGCAGGAAACTATGGCTACACCTTC.

The chain has TRBV5-8 and TRBJ2-5; the match to TRBD2 covers 10 bases. CDR1 and CDR2 from the germline V gene are SGHTS and YDEGEE. Trimming took 0 bases from V and 2 from J; bases not matched to a gene: 4. The CDR3 extends over 16 amino acids. The CDR3 sequence is CASSLVGLASQETQYF. CDR3 bases: TGTGCCAGCAGCTTGGTGGGACTAGCGAGTCAAGAGACCCAGTACTTC.

J is TRBJ1-5 and V is TRBV10-3, with D hard to call. CDR1 ENHRY and CDR2 SYGVKD come from the germline V gene. V lost 3 bases, J lost 3 bases, and 6 bases lay in between. This CDR3 is built from 13 residues. As DNA, the CDR3 is TGTGCCATCAGTGACCGGGACAATCAGCCCCAGCATTTT. Its translation: CAISDRDNQPQHF.

The chain carries TRBV19 and TRBJ2-1, with 8 bases identical to TRBD2. CDR1 and CDR2 (germline): LNHDA, SQIVND (reference sequence). V shed 4 bases, J shed 0 bases, and the junction held 5 bases outside the gene matches. This CDR3 comprises 16 residues. The CDR3 spells CASSNSGVSSYNEQFF. CDR3 nucleotide sequence: TGTGCCAGTAGTAATAGCGGGGTAAGCTCCTACAATGAGCAGTTCTTC.

This chain links TRBV5-8 with TRBJ1-2; 7 bases are a match to TRBD1. The CDR3 is 16 amino acids. Germline CDR1 and CDR2: SGHTS and YDEGEE. The ends lost 1 base at V and 0 bases at J; junction bases unmatched: 6. The CDR3 DNA reads as TGTGCCAGCAGCTTGTACAGGGGAGAATCTAACTATGGCTACACCTTC. Translating it yields CASSLYRGESNYGYTF.

J is TRBJ1-2 and V is TRBV6-6; perhaps TRBD1 as D (5 bases). CDR1 and CDR2 (germline): MNHNY, SVGAGI (reference sequence). V lost 7 bases and J 6 bases, leaving 15 bases between the germline ends. This CDR3 has 13 residues. CDR3 nucleotides: TGTGCCAGCACGGACACTCGGCTGAATGGCTACACCTTC. The encoded protein is CASTDTRLNGYTF.

This chain uses TRBV5-5 with TRBJ2-7; a weak D match, TRBD1 (6 bases). The V and J ends lost 1 base and 2 bases respectively, with 13 bases between them. The CDR3 has 15 amino acids. Germline loops: CDR1 SGHKS, CDR2 YYEKEE (reference sequence). This chain's CDR3 is CASSLLPGTPYEQYF. As DNA, the CDR3 is TGTGCCAGCAGCTTGCTCCCCGGGACACCCTACGAGCAGTACTTC. Drawing the rest from reference TRBV5-5 and TRBJ2-7, the complete variable domain is DAGVTQSPTHLIKTRGQQVTLRCSPISGHKSVSWYQQVLGQGPQFIFQYYEKEERGRGNFPDRFSARQFPNYSSELNVNALLLGDSALYLCASSLLPGTPYEQYFGPGTRLTVT.

The gene calls are TRBV19 and TRBJ2-1; D is perhaps TRBD1 (5 bases). The CDR3 runs to 13 residues. Germline CDR1 is LNHDA and CDR2 is SQIVND (reference sequence). Trimming stripped 4 bases from V and 12 bases from J, with 16 bases between. Here the CDR3 reads CASSTSDRGGQFF. As DNA, the CDR3 is TGTGCCAGTAGTACCTCCGACAGAGGCGGGCAGTTCTTC.

The chain couples TRBV7-6 to TRBJ2-2; 10 bases are a match to TRBD1. CDR3 length equals 15 residues. The germline gives CDR1 SGHVS, CDR2 FNYEAQ. The V gene end was trimmed by 8 bases and the J gene end by 5 bases; junction bases not matched to a gene: 8. DNA of the CDR3: TGTGCCAGCGGCCGGGACAGGGGCAATACCGGGGAGCTGTTTTTT. It is translated as CASGRDRGNTGELFF.

The rearrangement links TRBV7-9 to TRBJ1-5; 8 positions match TRBD1. The ends lost 3 bases at V and 0 bases at J; junction bases unmatched: 1. The CDR3 length is 15 residues. Germline V gene data show CDR1 as SEHNR and CDR2 as FQNEAQ (reference sequence). CDR3 in DNA: TGTGCCAGCAGCTTGGACAGGGATAGCAATCAGCCCCAGCATTTT. It specifies CASSLDRDSNQPQHF. The entire variable domain, with the rest obtained from reference TRBV7-9 and TRBJ1-5, is as follows: DTGVSQNPRHKITKRGQNVTFRCDPISEHNRLYWYRQTLGQGPEFLTYFQNEAQLEKSRLLSDRFSAERPKGSFSTLEIQRTEQGDSAMYLCASSLDRDSNQPQHFGDGTRLSIL.

This chain links TRBV2 with TRBJ2-1; 8 nucleotides agree with TRBD2. V lost 6 bases and J lost 9; bases outside the gene matches: 1. This CDR3 has 11 amino acids. The germline gives CDR1 SNHLY, CDR2 FYNNEI. CDR3 sequence reads: CASSREGEQFF. The CDR3 coding sequence is TGTGCCAGCAGCCGGGAGGGTGAGCAGTTCTTC.

The gene calls are TRBV11-2 and TRBJ1-1, with 9 bases fitting TRBD1. The CDR3 has 15 residues. From germline, CDR1 is SGHAT and CDR2 FQNNGV. J gave up 9 bases and V 5 bases, and 13 bases lay outside the gene matches. In nucleotides, the CDR3 is TGTGCCAGCAGCGTGAACAGGGGGCCCCTTACGAAAGCTTTCTTT. This encodes CASSVNRGPLTKAFF.

This sequence joins TRBV7-8 and TRBJ1-6; D may be TRBD1 (6 bases). This CDR3 has 15 residues. CDR1 is SGHVS, CDR2 FQNEAQ, per germline. V shed 3 bases and J shed 5 bases, with 11 bases lying between them. The DNA of the CDR3 is TGTGCCAGCAGCTTCATCCAGGGGAATAATTCACCCCTCCACTTT. Its translation: CASSFIQGNNSPLHF.

CDR3 bases: TGTGCCAGCAGTTTGCCCGACAGGGGGAACACTGAAGCTTTCTTT. The encoded protein is CASSLPDRGNTEAFF. The chain combines TRBV28 with TRBJ1-1, with TRBD1 matching over 8 bases. The CDR3 has 15 amino acids. J lost 1 base, V lost 3 bases, and 4 bases had no gene match. From germline, CDR1 is MDHEN and CDR2 SYDVKM.

Notes on this clone: Distinct nucleotide sequences in the sample also encode this CDR3. V and J are TRBV19 and TRBJ2-6, with a weak D call TRBD1 (6 bases). CDR3 size: 15 residues. V lost 4 bases, J lost 4 bases, and 11 bases lay in between. Germline lookup yields CDR1 LNHDA and CDR2 SQIVND (reference sequence). DNA of the CDR3: TGTGCCAGTAGTAGACAGGTTTACGGGGCCAACGTCCTGACTTTC. Translating it yields CASSRQVYGANVLTF.

There are many counts of this clone. CDR3 bases: TGTGCCAGCAGTTTACTGGCGGGTGCTACAACCTACGAGCAGTACTTC. Translating gives CASSLLAGATTYEQYF. The chain carries TRBV27 and TRBJ2-7; TRBD2 is a possible D gene (5 bases). The CDR3 sequence is 16 residues long. Trimming left V 2 bases short and J 2 bases short, with 16 bases between. Looked up from germline, CDR1 is MNHEY and CDR2 is SMNVEV (reference sequence).

V usage is TRBV19 and J usage is TRBJ2-5; 13 bases map to TRBD2. Losses at the gene ends were 2 bases for V and 2 bases for J; bases not matched to a gene: 14. The CDR3 has 20 residues. Germline V gene sequence: CDR1 LNHDA, CDR2 SQIVND (reference sequence). The CDR3 region is CASSISGTSGAQRRQETQYF. As DNA, the CDR3 is TGTGCCAGTAGTATATCCGGGACTAGCGGGGCCCAGCGAAGACAAGAGACCCAGTACTTC.

The chain links TRBV28 to TRBJ1-6; 10 bases agree with TRBD1. The CDR3 contains 16 residues. V gave up 3 bases and J gave up 9 bases; unmatched junction bases: 8. CDR1 is MDHEN and CDR2 is SYDVKM in the germline V gene. CDR3 bases: TGTGCCAGCAGTTTGCCGGGACAGGGGTTATTTTCACCCCTCCACTTT. Protein: CASSLPGQGLFSPLHF.

This sequence joins TRBV5-1 and TRBJ1-6, with D perhaps matching TRBD1 (6 bases). Per germline, CDR1 SGHRS and CDR2 YFSETQ. The CDR3 loop spans 14 amino acids. V lost 0 bases to trimming and J lost 10 bases, with 11 bases between them. The DNA of the CDR3 is TGCGCCAGCAGCTTGGGTCAGGGGAGCTCACCCCTCCACTTT. Residues: CASSLGQGSSPLHF.

The chain carries TRBV5-1 and TRBJ1-5; 7 bases are shared with TRBD1. The CDR3 contains 14 residues. CDR1 SGHRS and CDR2 YFSETQ come from the germline V gene. The V segment lost 3 bases and the J segment 6 bases; nucleotides outside the gene matches: 6. The CDR3 DNA is TGCGCCAGCAGCTCCGGACAGGTTGGTCAGCCCCAGCATTTT. Residues: CASSSGQVGQPQHF.

V gene TRBV2 combines with J gene TRBJ1-6; no definite D call. In germline, CDR1 is SNHLY, CDR2 FYNNEI. This CDR3 has 15 residues. Trimming removed 1 base from V and 0 bases from J, with 4 bases in between. The CDR3 DNA follows: TGTGCCAGCAGTGAAGATAGCTCCTATAATTCACCCCTCCACTTT. This sequence encodes CASSEDSSYNSPLHF. The whole variable domain, filled in from reference TRBV2 and TRBJ1-6, reads EPEVTQTPSHQVTQMGQEVILRCVPISNHLYFYWYRQILGQKVEFLVSFYNNEISEKSEIFDDQFSVERPDGSNFTLKIRSTKLEDSAMYFCASSEDSSYNSPLHFGNGTRLTVT.

This chain links TRBV19 with TRBJ1-2, with 11 bases fitting TRBD1. This CDR3 has 16 amino acids. V dropped 1 base and J dropped 3; count of bases not matched to a gene: 4. Germline V CDR1 and CDR2: LNHDA, SQIVND (reference sequence). CDR3 loop: CASSIGADRGHYGYTF. In DNA, the CDR3 is TGTGCCAGTAGTATAGGCGCGGACAGGGGGCACTATGGCTACACCTTC.

The rearrangement joins TRBV9 to TRBJ1-6; no definite D call. Germline CDR1 is SGDLS and CDR2 is YYNGEE. This CDR3 has 14 residues. The V end lost 7 bases, the J end lost 9 bases, and 17 bases lay between the germline ends. The CDR3: CASGREGMGSPLHF. DNA for the CDR3: TGTGCCAGCGGGCGGGAAGGGATGGGTTCACCCCTCCACTTT.

The chain is built from TRBV10-3 and TRBJ2-3, with 10 bases lining up with TRBD1. The CDR3 sequence is 15 residues long. Germline V gives CDR1 ENHRY, CDR2 SYGVKD. V trimming: 0 bases; J trimming: 4 bases; junction bases outside the gene matches: 1. CDR3 nucleotide sequence: TGTGCCATCAGTGAGTCGACAGGGGGCCCAGATACGCAGTATTTT. Protein sequence: CAISESTGGPDTQYF.

The rearrangement links TRBV4-3 to TRBJ1-1; 9 bases align to TRBD1. The trim removed 0 bases at V and 7 bases at J, leaving 12 bases unmatched. This CDR3 has 17 amino acids. Germline values: CDR1 LGHNA, CDR2 YSLEER. This CDR3 is CASSQEATGGYLSEAFF. In DNA, the CDR3 is TGCGCCAGCAGCCAAGAGGCGACAGGGGGGTACCTGAGTGAAGCTTTCTTT.

The V call is TRBV4-1, the J call TRBJ2-2; D not resolved. The germline CDR1 and CDR2 sequences are MGHRA and YSYEKL. The CDR3 consists of 13 residues. V lost 0 bases to trimming and J lost 6 bases, with 5 bases between them. The CDR3 sequence is CASSQDRAGELFF. The CDR3 nucleotides read TGCGCCAGCAGCCAAGATCGGGCCGGGGAGCTGTTTTTT.

The chain combines TRBV12-5 with TRBJ1-5; 9 bases map to TRBD1. Germline lookup yields CDR1 LGHNT and CDR2 FRNRAP. V lost 4 bases to trimming and J lost 7 bases; unmatched junction nucleotides: 5. CDR3 length: 14 amino acids. The CDR3 region has the DNA TGTGCTAGTGGTTCGGGACAGGGCGGCCAGCCCCAGCATTTT. This sequence encodes CASGSGQGGQPQHF. Based on the CDR3 plus reference TRBV12-5 and TRBJ1-5, the full variable domain is DARVTQTPRHKVTEMGQEVTMRCQPILGHNTVFWYRQTMMQGLELLAYFRNRAPLDDSGMPKDRFSAEMPDATLATLKIQPSEPRDSAVYFCASGSGQGGQPQHFGDGTRLSIL.

V and J are TRBV29-1 and TRBJ2-1, with 9 bases aligning to TRBD1. The length of the CDR3 is 15 residues. Looked up from germline, CDR1 is SQVTM and CDR2 is ANQGSEA. V lost 1 base to trimming and J lost 5 bases; unmatched junction nucleotides: 6. The CDR3 sequence is CSVEGWDRVHNEQFF. CDR3 DNA sequence: TGCAGCGTTGAAGGGTGGGACAGGGTTCACAATGAGCAGTTCTTC.